This TCR beta chain appears in the sequencing data of a study of OX40 agonist ivuxolimab in advanced cancers. Study observations and caveats: Both CD4+ and CD8+ T cell populations in blood had undergone clonal expansion by week 6 at 0.1 to 3.0 mg/kg. In the 0.1-3.0 mg/kg groups, partial responders showed among the lowest expansion.

In the case of this clone: No antigen is known for it.

The CDR3 extends over 18 amino acids. The V segment lost 2 bases and the J segment 8 bases; nucleotides outside the gene matches: 22. Germline CDR1 reads GTSNPN; CDR2 reads SVGIG (reference sequence). Assay used: immunoSEQ multiplex PCR; TCRdb lists only in-frame clones, some missing. Among about 80,000 clones listed, approximately 85% were seen once. This receptor was taken from an adult with an advanced solid tumor such as melanoma, head and neck, liver or kidney cancer. This specimen consisted of CD4+ or CD8+ T cells sorted from blood, obtained in a trial of the OX40 agonist ivuxolimab. This sequence joins TRBV30 and TRBJ1-1; 8 nucleotides line up with TRBD1. The CDR3 loop is CAWSPFGSTGRGQPEAFF. CDR3 coding DNA: TGTGCCTGGAGTCCCTTCGGGTCGACCGGCAGGGGGCAGCCCGAAGCTTTCTTT.